The sequence of this TCR beta chain was determined in a study of control samples from healthy donors and cancer patients. The germline CDR1 and CDR2 sequences are KGHSH and LQKENI. V was pared by 3 bases and J by 6 bases, with 18 bases between. The CDR3 loop spans 16 amino acids. Sequencing used immunoSEQ multiplex PCR; TCRdb keeps in-frame clones, though not all of them. The sample yields 120,000 or so clones, around 90% seen once. This chain links TRBV18 with TRBJ1-5, with D possibly TRBD1 on 6 matching bases. Specimen: blood. This clonotype originated in a middle-aged man in good health. The CDR3 DNA follows: TGTGCCAGCTCACCCAACAGGGAGAAGGGCAGTCAGCCCCAGCATTTT. This sequence encodes CASSPNREKGSQPQHF.